This paragraph covers one T cell receptor beta chain sequence. Its target is unknown. Other DNA sequences of this sample code for an identical CDR3. The sample comes from a study of shared clonotypes between healthy human individuals. About the study: CD4 naive and CD4 memory each took three plates per donor, while CD8 naive took two and CD8 memory one. Study-level findings and limits: Non-shared clonotypes were found to have lower generation probabilities than the clonotypes that were shared by all four of the sorted-subset donors.

Produced via immunoSEQ multiplex PCR; TCRdb's table is partial and in-frame only. In the table there are more than 400,000 clones, about 96% of which are singletons. CD45RA+ naive and CD45RA-negative memory subsets were separated from CD4+ cells. This clonotype was sampled from a woman in her twenties or thirties in good health. Source material: naive CD4+ T cells sorted from blood. Noted subset: CD45RA+ positively selected.

The CDR3 nucleotides are TGTGCCAGCAGCTTAAGTAGGAGGGAGCAGTACTTC. The encoded protein is CASSLSRREQYF. The chain is built from TRBV11-2 and TRBJ2-7; TRBD2 is a possible D gene (5 bases). The germline V gene has CDR1 SGHAT and CDR2 FQNNGV. This CDR3 is built from 12 residues. Trimming took off 2 bases at V and 7 bases at J, with 9 bases between the two ends.